This T cell receptor beta chain was identified during a study of PD-1 blockade in classical Hodgkin lymphoma. The time point: cycle 4 day 1 (C4D1), after less than 7 weeks of nivolumab. Each patient's relapse followed autologous stem cell transplantation, and brentuximab vedotin exposure varied. The study recorded best responses of complete response, partial response or progressive disease. Germline values: CDR1 SNHLY, CDR2 FYNNEI. This CDR3 has 14 amino acids. Trimming cost V 7 bases and J 1 base, with 13 bases left between them. Whole-study results and caveats: Complete responders matched newly diagnosed patients in baseline diversity.

Sequencing was performed with immunoSEQ multiplex PCR; in TCRdb, only in-frame clones are kept and a portion is missing. The sample has tens of thousands of clones; roughly nine tenths are singletons. Regarding this clone: Its antigen remains unknown.

This sample comprised peripheral blood mononuclear cells (PBMCs), obtained before the fourth cycle of nivolumab. This sequence joins TRBV2 and TRBJ1-1; a possible D gene is TRBD1 (6 bases). The TCR originated in a human donor with classical Hodgkin lymphoma. The CDR3 sequence: CASNPDSSNTEAFF. The CDR3 region has the DNA TGTGCCAGCAACCCGGACAGCTCGAACACTGAAGCTTTCTTT. The full variable domain, its missing parts supplied by reference TRBV2 and TRBJ1-1, is EPEVTQTPSHQVTQMGQEVILRCVPISNHLYFYWYRQILGQKVEFLVSFYNNEISEKSEIFDDQFSVERPDGSNFTLKIRSTKLEDSAMYFCASNPDSSNTEAFFGQGTRLTVV.